This TCR beta chain is from a study of beta chain features in type 1 diabetes. A remark on this clone: The antigen is not known. This CDR3 is also generated by other DNA sequences in the sample.

Findings and caveats of the study: When Type 1 diabetes patients were examined, their TCRB CDR3s proved moderately but significantly shorter in all four CD4+ subsets.

Sequenced material consisted of expressed TCRB transcripts (all of the isolated RNA was reverse transcribed). Method: immunoSEQ multiplex PCR; TCRdb's copy keeps in-frame clones and lacks some. The sample lists roughly 140,000 clones, 10% occurring once. The germline V gene has CDR1 SQVTM and CDR2 ANQGSEA. Trimming removed 1 base at V and 3 bases at J, with 9 bases between. The CDR3 runs 13 residues. This TCR came from a young man with type 1 diabetes. Sequenced: central memory CD4+ T cells from blood. The chain carries TRBV29-1 and TRBJ1-1; no clear D. As DNA, the CDR3 is TGCAGCGTTGAAGGTAACCGGGACACTGAAGCTTTCTTT. Its protein product is CSVEGNRDTEAFF.